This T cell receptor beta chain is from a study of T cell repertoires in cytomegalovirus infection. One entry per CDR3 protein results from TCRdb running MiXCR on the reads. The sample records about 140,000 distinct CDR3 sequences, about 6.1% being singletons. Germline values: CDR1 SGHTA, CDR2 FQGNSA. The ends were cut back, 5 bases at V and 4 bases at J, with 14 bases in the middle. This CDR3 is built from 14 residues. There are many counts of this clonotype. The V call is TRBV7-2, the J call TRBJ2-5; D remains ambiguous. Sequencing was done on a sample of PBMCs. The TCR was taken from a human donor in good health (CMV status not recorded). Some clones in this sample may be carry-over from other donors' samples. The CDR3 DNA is TGTGCCAGCAGCCAAGCAGCCGGTGGAGAGACCCAGTACTTC. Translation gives CASSQAAGGETQYF. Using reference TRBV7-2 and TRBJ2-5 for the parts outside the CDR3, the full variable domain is GAGVSQSPSNKVTEKGKDVELRCDPISGHTALYWYRQSLGQGLEFLIYFQGNSAPDKSGLPSDRFSAERTGGSVSTLTIQRTQQEDSAVYLCASSQAAGGETQYFGPGTRLLVL.